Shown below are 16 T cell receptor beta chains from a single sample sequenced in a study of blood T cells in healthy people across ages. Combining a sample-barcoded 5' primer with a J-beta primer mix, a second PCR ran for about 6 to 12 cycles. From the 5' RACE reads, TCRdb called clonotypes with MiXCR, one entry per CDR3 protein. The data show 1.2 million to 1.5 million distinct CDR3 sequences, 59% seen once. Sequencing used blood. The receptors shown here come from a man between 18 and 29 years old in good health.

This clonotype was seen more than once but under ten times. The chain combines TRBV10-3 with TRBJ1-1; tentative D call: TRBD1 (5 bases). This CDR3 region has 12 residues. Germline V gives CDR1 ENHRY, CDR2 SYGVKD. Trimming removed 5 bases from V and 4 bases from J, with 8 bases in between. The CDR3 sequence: CAISQGPTEAFF. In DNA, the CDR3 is TGTGCCATCAGTCAGGGTCCCACTGAAGCTTTCTTT.

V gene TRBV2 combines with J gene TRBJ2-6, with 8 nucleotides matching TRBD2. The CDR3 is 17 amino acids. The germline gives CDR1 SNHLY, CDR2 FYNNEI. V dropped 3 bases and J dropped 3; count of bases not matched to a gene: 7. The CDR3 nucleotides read TGTGCCAGCAGTGATTCGGGGGGGCGCGGTGGGGCCAACGTCCTGACTTTC. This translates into CASSDSGGRGGANVLTF.

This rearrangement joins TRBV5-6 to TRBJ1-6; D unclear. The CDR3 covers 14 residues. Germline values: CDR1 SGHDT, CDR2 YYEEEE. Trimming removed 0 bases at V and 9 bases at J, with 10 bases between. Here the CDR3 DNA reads TGTGCCAGCAGCTTGGCCAGTCTCGGTTCACCCCTCCACTTT. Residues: CASSLASLGSPLHF.

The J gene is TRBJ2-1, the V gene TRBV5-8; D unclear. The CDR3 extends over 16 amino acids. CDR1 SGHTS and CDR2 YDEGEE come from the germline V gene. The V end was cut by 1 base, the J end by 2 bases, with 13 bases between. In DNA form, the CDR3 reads TGTGCCAGCAGCTTGTGGGCGCTAGACCCCTACAATGAGCAGTTCTTC. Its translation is CASSLWALDPYNEQFF.

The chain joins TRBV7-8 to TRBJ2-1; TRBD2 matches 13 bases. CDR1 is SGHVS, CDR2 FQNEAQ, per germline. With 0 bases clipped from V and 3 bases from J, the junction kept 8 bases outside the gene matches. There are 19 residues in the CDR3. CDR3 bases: TGTGCCAGCAGCTTAGCGCTACCGGGACTAGCGGGGATCTACAATGAGCAGTTCTTC. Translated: CASSLALPGLAGIYNEQFF.

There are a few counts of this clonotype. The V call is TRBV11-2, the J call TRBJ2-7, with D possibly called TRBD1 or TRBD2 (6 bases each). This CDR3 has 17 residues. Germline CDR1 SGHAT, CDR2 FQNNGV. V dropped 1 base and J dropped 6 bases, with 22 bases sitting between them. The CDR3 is CASSLGFSGANMGEQYF. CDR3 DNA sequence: TGTGCCAGCAGCTTAGGATTTTCGGGGGCTAATATGGGCGAGCAGTACTTC.

As DNA, the CDR3 is TGCGCCAGCAGCTTTCAGGAGGGGGGTAGCAATCAGCCCCAGCATTTT. Translating it yields CASSFQEGGSNQPQHF. This chain connects TRBV5-1 to TRBJ1-5; weak D call: TRBD1 (6 bases). Germline CDR1 and CDR2: SGHRS and YFSETQ. The CDR3 covers 16 residues. V dropped 2 bases and J dropped 0 bases, with 12 bases sitting between them.

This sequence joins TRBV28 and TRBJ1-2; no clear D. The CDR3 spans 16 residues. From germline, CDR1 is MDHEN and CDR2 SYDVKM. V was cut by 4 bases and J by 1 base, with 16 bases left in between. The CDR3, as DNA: TGTGCCAGCAGTTCAGCGGGAGGGATTAGTAACTATGGCTACACCTTC. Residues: CASSSAGGISNYGYTF.

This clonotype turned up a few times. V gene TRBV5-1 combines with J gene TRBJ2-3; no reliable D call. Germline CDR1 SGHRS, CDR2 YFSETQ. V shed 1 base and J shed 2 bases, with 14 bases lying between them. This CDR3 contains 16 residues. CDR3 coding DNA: TGCGCCAGCAGCTTGTTTTACCGGCCAACCACAGATACGCAGTATTTT. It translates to CASSLFYRPTTDTQYF.

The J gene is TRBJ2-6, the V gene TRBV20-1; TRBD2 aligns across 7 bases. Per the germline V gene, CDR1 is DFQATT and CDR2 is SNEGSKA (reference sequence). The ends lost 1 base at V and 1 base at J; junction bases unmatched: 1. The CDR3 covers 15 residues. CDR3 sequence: CSARVGRSGANVLTF. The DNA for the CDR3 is TGCAGTGCTAGAGTCGGGAGGTCTGGGGCCAACGTCCTGACTTTC.

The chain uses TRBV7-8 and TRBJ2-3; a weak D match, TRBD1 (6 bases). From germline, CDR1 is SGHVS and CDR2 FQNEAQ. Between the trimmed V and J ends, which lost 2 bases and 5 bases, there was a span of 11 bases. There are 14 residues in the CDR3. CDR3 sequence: CASSLPTGIDTQYF. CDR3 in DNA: TGTGCCAGCAGCTTACCCACAGGGATAGATACGCAGTATTTT.

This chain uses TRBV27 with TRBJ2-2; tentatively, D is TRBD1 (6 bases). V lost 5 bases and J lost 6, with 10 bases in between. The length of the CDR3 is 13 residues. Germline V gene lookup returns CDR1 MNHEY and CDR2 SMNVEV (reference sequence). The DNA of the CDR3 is TGTGCCAGCAGTCTAACAGGGCCCGGGGAGCTGTTTTTT. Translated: CASSLTGPGELFF.

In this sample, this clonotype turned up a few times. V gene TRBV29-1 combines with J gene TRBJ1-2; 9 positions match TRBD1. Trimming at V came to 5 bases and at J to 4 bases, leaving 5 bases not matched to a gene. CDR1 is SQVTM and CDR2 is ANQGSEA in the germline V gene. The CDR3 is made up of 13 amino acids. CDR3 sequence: CSVTGTGTYGYTF. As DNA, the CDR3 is TGCAGCGTTACCGGGACAGGGACCTATGGCTACACCTTC.

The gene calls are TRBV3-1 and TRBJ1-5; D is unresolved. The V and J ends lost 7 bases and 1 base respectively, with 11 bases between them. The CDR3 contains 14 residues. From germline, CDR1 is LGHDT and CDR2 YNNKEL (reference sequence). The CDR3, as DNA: TGTGCCAGCAATAACCGGGCGAGCAATCAGCCCCAGCATTTT. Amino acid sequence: CASNNRASNQPQHF. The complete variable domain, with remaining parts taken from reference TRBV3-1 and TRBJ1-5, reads DTAVSQTPKYLVTQMGNDKSIKCEQNLGHDTMYWYKQDSKKFLKIMFSYNNKELIINETVPNRFSPKSPDKAHLNLHINSLELGDSAVYFCASNNRASNQPQHFGDGTRLSIL.

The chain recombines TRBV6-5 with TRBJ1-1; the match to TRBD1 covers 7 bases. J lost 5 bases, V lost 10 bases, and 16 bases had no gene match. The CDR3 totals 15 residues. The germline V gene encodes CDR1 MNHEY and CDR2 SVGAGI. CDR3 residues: CATSNPGGRKTEAFF. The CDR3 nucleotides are TGTGCCACCTCCAACCCAGGGGGAAGAAAGACTGAAGCTTTCTTT.

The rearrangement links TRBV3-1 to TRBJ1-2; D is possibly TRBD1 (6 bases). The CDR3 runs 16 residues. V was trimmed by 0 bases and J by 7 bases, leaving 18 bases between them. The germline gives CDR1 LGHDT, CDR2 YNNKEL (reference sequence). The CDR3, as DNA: TGTGCCAGCAGCCAAGAGGGAGCACAGGGAAACAGTGGCTACACCTTC. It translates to CASSQEGAQGNSGYTF.